The rows below give T cell receptor beta chains drawn from one sample of a study of blood T cells in healthy people across ages. TCRdb analysed the 5' RACE reads with MiXCR anew, one entry per CDR3 protein. The sample records about 590,000 distinct CDR3 sequences, less than 35% being singletons. The source material was blood. All receptors come from a woman of 80 years or more in good health. CDR3s leave out the opening cysteine and the closing phenylalanine or tryptophan.

j_call,v_call,cdr3_aa
TRBJ1-2,TRBV30,AWGQGNYGYT
TRBJ1-1,TRBV12-3/TRBV12-4,ASRTHRAEAF
TRBJ1-5,TRBV18,ASSCGTGEQPQH
TRBJ2-5,TRBV20-1,SAVAGGLQETQY
TRBJ1-1,TRBV12-3/TRBV12-4,ASSLRVLQGTNTEAF
TRBJ1-6,TRBV7-3,ASSATGTAYSPLH
TRBJ1-2,TRBV4-1,ASSQRGQGADYGYT
TRBJ1-6,TRBV3-1,ASSRDRRSYNSPLH
TRBJ2-7,TRBV27,ASSGQGNYEQY
TRBJ1-6,TRBV5-6,ASSTYGQASPLH
TRBJ1-2,TRBV20-1,SAKRRDVFYGYT
TRBJ1-2,TRBV2,ASRGRGNYGYT
TRBJ2-3,TRBV3-1,ASSRISSTDTQY
TRBJ2-7,TRBV12-3/TRBV12-4,ASKLARDKQY
TRBJ2-1,TRBV6-5,ASRPQELSYNEQF
TRBJ1-5,TRBV21-1,ASSPEQGRFQPQH
TRBJ2-4,TRBV5-4,ASSDRETKNIQY
TRBJ1-2,TRBV6-5,ASQREGGGYT
TRBJ2-5,TRBV4-2,ASSPTLLGETQY
-,TRBV12-3/TRBV12-4,ASSSGLLQETQY
TRBJ2-5,TRBV5-1,ASSLSAEKQETQY
TRBJ2-1,TRBV5-6,ASSHGTSSYNEQF
TRBJ1-2,TRBV20-1,SARGFYGYT
TRBJ2-5,TRBV5-1,ASSLEVGAQETQY
TRBJ2-1,TRBV27,ASSLKGGEQF
TRBJ1-1,TRBV12-3/TRBV12-4,ACRSITWGTEAF
TRBJ2-7,TRBV20-1,SASGTGEREQY